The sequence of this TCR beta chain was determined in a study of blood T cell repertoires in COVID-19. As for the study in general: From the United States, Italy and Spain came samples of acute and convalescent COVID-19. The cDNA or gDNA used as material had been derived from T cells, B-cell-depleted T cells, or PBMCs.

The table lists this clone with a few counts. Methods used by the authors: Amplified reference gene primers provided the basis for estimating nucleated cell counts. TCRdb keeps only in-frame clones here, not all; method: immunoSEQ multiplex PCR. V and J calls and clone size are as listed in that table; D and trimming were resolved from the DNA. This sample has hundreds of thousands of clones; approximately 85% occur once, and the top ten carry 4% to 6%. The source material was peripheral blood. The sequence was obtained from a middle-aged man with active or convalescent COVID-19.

The CDR3 is CAWTANYGYTF. The CDR3 bases are TGTGCCTGGACAGCTAACTATGGCTACACCTTC. The chain employs TRBV30 and TRBJ1-2; D is unresolved. Germline loops: CDR1 GTSNPN, CDR2 SVGIG (reference sequence). V lost 4 bases to trimming and J lost 0 bases, with 3 bases between them. The CDR3 contains 11 residues.